Shown below are 13 T cell receptor beta chains from a single sample sequenced in a study of blood T cell repertoires in COVID-19. Only in-frame clones appear in the TCRdb table, and some are missing; sequencing was by immunoSEQ multiplex PCR. The sample comprises 150,000 or so clones, 85% of which are singletons, and about 3% rests with the top ten. The specimen was peripheral blood. The receptors shown here come from a woman in her thirties or forties with active or convalescent COVID-19.

This clone was seen once. The rearrangement links TRBV10-3 to TRBJ2-7, with 12 bases lining up with TRBD2. The CDR3 totals 16 residues. CDR1 and CDR2 (germline): ENHRY, SYGVKD. Losses at the gene ends were 10 bases for V and 2 bases for J; bases not matched to a gene: 12. The CDR3 coding sequence is TGTGCCACAAGGACTAGCGGGAATATCGGAACCTACGAGCAGTACTTC. Protein: CATRTSGNIGTYEQYF.

This clone was detected only once. The genes are TRBV7-6 and TRBJ1-3, with 7 bases lining up with TRBD1. Per the germline V gene, CDR1 is SGHVS and CDR2 is FNYEAQ. CDR3 size: 16 residues. The J segment lost 2 bases and the V segment lost 5 bases, leaving 9 bases of the junction unmatched. CDR3 loop: CASSRQQGSPGNTIYF. In DNA, the CDR3 is TGTGCCAGCAGCCGTCAACAGGGGTCCCCTGGAAACACCATATATTTT.

The rearrangement links TRBV19 to TRBJ1-3, with D perhaps TRBD1 (6 bases). Deletions cut 5 bases from V and 2 bases from J, with 10 bases between. CDR3 length: 14 amino acids. Germline loops: CDR1 LNHDA, CDR2 SQIVND (reference sequence). The CDR3 region is CASSPTGTGNTIYF. The DNA for the CDR3 is TGTGCCAGTAGTCCGACAGGAACTGGAAACACCATATATTTT.

The V and J genes are TRBV7-8 and TRBJ2-7, with D maybe TRBD2 (5 bases). The CDR3 runs to 15 residues. CDR1 is SGHVS and CDR2 is FQNEAQ in the germline V gene. Between the trimmed V and J ends, which lost 5 bases and 5 bases, there was a span of 19 bases. CDR3: CASSPQWRVSDEQYF. As DNA, the CDR3 is TGTGCCAGCAGCCCCCAATGGCGGGTATCCGACGAGCAGTACTTC. Supplemented by reference TRBV7-8 and TRBJ2-7, the full variable domain reads GAGVSQSPRYKVAKRGQDVALRCDPISGHVSLFWYQQALGQGPEFLTYFQNEAQLDKSGLPSDRFFAERPEGSVSTLKIQRTQQEDSAVYLCASSPQWRVSDEQYFGPGTRLTVT.

This clone was counted a few times. The V call is TRBV5-6, the J call TRBJ2-7, with 10 bases identical to TRBD2. The CDR3 length is 15 residues. The J segment lost 1 base and the V segment lost 2 bases, leaving 3 bases of the junction unmatched. From germline, CDR1 is SGHDT and CDR2 YYEEEE. The CDR3 DNA reads TGTGCCAGCAGCTTCGGACTAGCGGATTCCTACGAGCAGTACTTC. This sequence encodes CASSFGLADSYEQYF.

The rearrangement uses TRBV3-1 (or the pseudogene TRBV3-2) and TRBJ1-2, with TRBD1 as a possible D gene (5 bases). CDR3 length equals 13 residues. Trimming shortened V by 4 bases and J by 2 bases, and 8 bases separated the two germline ends. The V gene's germline CDR1 is LGHDT and CDR2 YNNKEL (reference sequence). The CDR3 protein is CASSRQGNYGYTF. In DNA form, the CDR3 reads TGTGCCAGCAGCCGTCAGGGAAACTATGGCTACACCTTC.

The V and J genes are TRBV4-3 and TRBJ1-2; tentative D call: TRBD1 (6 bases). Germline V gene sequence: CDR1 LGHNA, CDR2 YSLEER. The CDR3 consists of 13 residues. Trimming cost V 4 bases and J 4 bases, with 10 bases left between them. The CDR3 coding sequence is TGCGCCAGCAGCCTCACAGGGACCTATGGCTACACCTTC. Protein product: CASSLTGTYGYTF.

This clone was seen a few times. The chain is built from TRBV7-2 and TRBJ2-7, with 7 bases identical to TRBD1. CDR3 size: 15 residues. With V trimmed by 5 bases and J by 7 bases, 14 bases remained unmatched. Germline V gives CDR1 SGHTA, CDR2 FQGNSA. CDR3 nucleotide sequence: TGTGCCAGCAGCCCTATGGGACAGTCCCCGCGGGAGCAGTACTTC. Its translation: CASSPMGQSPREQYF.

The chain employs TRBV6-5 and TRBJ2-1, with D uncertain. V was trimmed by 7 bases and J by 4 bases, leaving 5 bases between them. CDR3 length: 11 residues. CDR1 is MNHEY, CDR2 SVGAGI, per germline. The CDR3 sequence: CASTFYNEQFF. The CDR3 bases are TGTGCCAGCACCTTTTACAATGAGCAGTTCTTC.

This rearrangement joins TRBV7-7 to TRBJ1-3; D is unclear. Germline V gene lookup returns CDR1 SSHAT and CDR2 FNYEAQ (reference sequence). The CDR3 loop spans 13 amino acids. V was trimmed by 1 base and J by 9 bases, leaving 10 bases between them. The CDR3 coding sequence is TGTGCCAGCAGCTTAGACCAGGCCGGCACCATATATTTT. Encoded protein: CASSLDQAGTIYF. Looking up the rest from reference TRBV7-7 and TRBJ1-3 gives the full variable domain: GAGVSQSPRYKVTKRGQDVTLRCDPISSHATLYWYQQALGQGPEFLTYFNYEAQPDKSGLPSDRFSAERPEGSISTLTIQRTEQRDSAMYRCASSLDQAGTIYFGEGSWLTVV.

The chain combines TRBV6-5 with TRBJ1-1, with 7 bases lining up with TRBD1. Unmatched junction bases numbered 9, after V lost 7 bases and J lost 7 bases. The germline gives CDR1 MNHEY, CDR2 SVGAGI. This CDR3 spans 13 amino acids. In DNA, the CDR3 is TGTGCCAGCACCCTGAGGGACAGCCTTGAAGCTTTCTTT. Protein sequence: CASTLRDSLEAFF.

The J gene is TRBJ1-1, the V gene TRBV7-2; possible D gene TRBD1, 6 bases. Germline values: CDR1 SGHTA, CDR2 FQGNSA. This CDR3 region has 13 residues. Deletions cut 3 bases from V and 2 bases from J, with 7 bases between. CDR3 DNA sequence: TGTGCCAGCAGCTTCAGGGGCAACACTGAAGCTTTCTTT. This sequence encodes CASSFRGNTEAFF. The variable domain in full, completed from reference TRBV7-2 and TRBJ1-1, reads GAGVSQSPSNKVTEKGKDVELRCDPISGHTALYWYRQSLGQGLEFLIYFQGNSAPDKSGLPSDRFSAERTGGSVSTLTIQRTQQEDSAVYLCASSFRGNTEAFFGQGTRLTVV.

This chain joins TRBV28 and TRBJ2-3, with D tentatively TRBD2 (5 bases). The ends were cut back, 3 bases at V and 1 base at J, with 11 bases in the middle. Germline-derived CDR1 and CDR2 are MDHEN and SYDVKM. CDR3 length: 15 amino acids. This CDR3 is CASSFGGRGTDTQYF. The CDR3 region has the DNA TGTGCCAGCAGTTTTGGTGGGAGAGGCACAGATACGCAGTATTTT.